Below, one T cell receptor beta chain is given with its context. Antigen: not known. These data originate in a study of cytomegalovirus exposure and HLA in healthy donors. General study points: What was likely a sequencing artifact was a cluster of highly shared sequence variants.

PCR employed 60 Vbeta and 13 Jbeta primers. Study processing details: A later analysis counted 65 million to 80 million unique TCR beta chains, around 11 million shared. Profiling relied on immunoSEQ multiplex PCR, and the TCRdb table lists in-frame clones only, not all of them. That table furnishes V, J and clone size, whereas the DNA furnished D and trimming. The table includes roughly 180,000 clones, 9.5% detected once. The germline CDR1 and CDR2 sequences are SNHLY and FYNNEI. V shed 2 bases, J shed 8 bases, and the junction held 2 bases outside the gene matches. CDR3 length equals 12 residues. The TCR originated in a woman in her 30s in good health and CMV-seropositive. The sequenced sample consisted of PBMCs. The rearrangement links TRBV2 to TRBJ1-2; 7 nucleotides align to TRBD1. CDR3 sequence (DNA): TGTGCCAGCAGTGAAAGGGGGCAGGGCTACACCTTC. Translating gives CASSERGQGYTF.